The rows below give T cell receptor beta chains drawn from one sample of a study of OX40 agonist ivuxolimab in advanced cancers. Only in-frame clones appear in the TCRdb table, and some are missing; sequencing was by immunoSEQ multiplex PCR. The data show 25,000 to 35,000 clones, more than 65% seen once. This sample comprised CD4+ or CD8+ T cells sorted from blood, obtained in a trial of the OX40 agonist ivuxolimab. Receptor source: an adult with an advanced solid tumor such as melanoma, head and neck, liver or kidney cancer. Both conserved end residues are part of each CDR3. D genes are given only for firm matches.

v_call d_call cdr3_length cdr3_aa
TRBV13 . 14 CASSLRGATDTQYF
TRBV2 . 16 CASSPNTHRFTDTQYF
TRBV9 . 14 CASSVDQGNTEAFF
TRBV5-1 . 14 CASSIDSGANVLTF
TRBV19 . 14 CASSIGGSAGELFF
TRBV9 TRBD2 14 CASSVGGSSYEQYF
TRBV27 . 13 CASSISRPDTQYF
TRBV7-9 . 12 CASSYGGTEAFF
TRBV21-1 . 17 CASSQGVRGLYSYEQYF
TRBV30 . 11 CAWSSQEKLFF
TRBV30 . 14 CAWSSLGLAAGYTF
TRBV29-1 TRBD1 13 CSARDRVSYEQYF
TRBV2 . 15 CASEEGTASTDTQYF
TRBV2 . 15 CAIVRDSSYNSPLHF
TRBV6-5 TRBD1 14 CASSYSGDRGEQYF
TRBV4-3 . 14 CASSQETTDYGYTF
TRBV6-5 TRBD1 15 CASSYSTGSGNTIYF
TRBV6-6 TRBD1 15 CASSYPPAGGLGYTF
TRBV4-3 . 13 CASSHTTDSPLHF
TRBV11-2 . 13 CASSLAPTDTQYF
TRBV18 . 16 CASSRLGSSYNSPLHF
TRBV5-4 . 11 CASSLEGEAFF
TRBV7-9 . 16 CASSLEKYGGLQPQHF
TRBV7-8 . 15 CASSGPGLIQETQYF
TRBV6-1 TRBD2 17 CASSEGSGGRFTDTQYF
TRBV19 . 15 CASSIRGRSSEKLFF
TRBV6-5 . 12 CASSSLDSPLHF
TRBV29-1 TRBD1 14 CSVEADRGQYEQYF
TRBV7-3 TRBD2 18 CASSLGPRLAGGPDTQYF
TRBV27 . 14 CASSLSKGLGGYTF
TRBV6-6 TRBD1 15 CASSYTGADNQPQHF
TRBV27 . 14 CASSVGQGTSPLHF
TRBV6-5 TRBD1 15 CASSPGQGYYNEQFF
TRBV5-6 . 13 CASSLGLYYEQYF
TRBV10-1 TRBD2 18 CASNLTSGAQSSTDTQYF
TRBV25-1 . 15 CASSPLGDIIQTQYF
TRBV7-9 TRBD1 15 CASSLWVEQGGGYTF
TRBV5-1 . 19 CASSPPGRGLLSGNYGYTF
TRBV19 TRBD1 15 CASSMGQRNNSPLHF
TRBV9 . 19 CASSDRTQSRFNSSYEQYF
TRBV6-5 . 13 CASSRAMNTEAFF
TRBV7-9 . 12 CASSWRSNTQYF
TRBV27 TRBD1 15 CASSLAGQTNQPQHF
TRBV27 . 12 CANQSRRGEAFF
TRBV19 . 13 CASSIGVGSEAFF
TRBV19 . 13 CASSPLDGGLGYF
TRBV4-3 . 15 CASSQGGGGADGYTF